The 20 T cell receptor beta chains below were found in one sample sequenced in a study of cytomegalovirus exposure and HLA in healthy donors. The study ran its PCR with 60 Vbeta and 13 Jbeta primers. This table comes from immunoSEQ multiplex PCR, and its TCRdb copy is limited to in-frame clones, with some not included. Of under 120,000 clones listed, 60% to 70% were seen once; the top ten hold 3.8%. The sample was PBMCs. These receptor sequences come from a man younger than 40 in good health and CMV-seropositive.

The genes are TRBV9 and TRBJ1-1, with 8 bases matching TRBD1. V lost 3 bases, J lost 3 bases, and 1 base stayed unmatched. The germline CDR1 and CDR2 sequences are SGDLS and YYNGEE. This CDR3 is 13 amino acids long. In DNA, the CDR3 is TGTGCCAGCAGCGGGACAGGGTACACTGAAGCTTTCTTT. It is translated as CASSGTGYTEAFF. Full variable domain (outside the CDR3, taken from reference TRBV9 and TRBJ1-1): DSGVTQTPKHLITATGQRVTLRCSPRSGDLSVYWYQQSLDQGLQFLIQYYNGEERAKGNILERFSAQQFPDLHSELNLSSLELGDSALYFCASSGTGYTEAFFGQGTRLTVV.

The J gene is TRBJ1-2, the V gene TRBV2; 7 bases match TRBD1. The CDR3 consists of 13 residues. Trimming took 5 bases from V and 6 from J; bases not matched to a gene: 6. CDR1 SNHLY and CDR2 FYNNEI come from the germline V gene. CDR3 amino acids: CASSLTGANGYTF. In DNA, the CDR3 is TGTGCCAGCAGTCTAACAGGGGCCAATGGCTACACCTTC. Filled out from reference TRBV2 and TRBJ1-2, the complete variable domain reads EPEVTQTPSHQVTQMGQEVILRCVPISNHLYFYWYRQILGQKVEFLVSFYNNEISEKSEIFDDQFSVERPDGSNFTLKIRSTKLEDSAMYFCASSLTGANGYTFGSGTRLTVV.

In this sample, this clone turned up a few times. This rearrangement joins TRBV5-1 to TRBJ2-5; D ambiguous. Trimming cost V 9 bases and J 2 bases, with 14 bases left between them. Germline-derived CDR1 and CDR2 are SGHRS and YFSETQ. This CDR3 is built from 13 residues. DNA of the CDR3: TGCGCCACTCAGGTTGAAAATCAAGAGACCCAGTACTTC. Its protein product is CATQVENQETQYF. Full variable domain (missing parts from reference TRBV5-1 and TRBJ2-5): KAGVTQTPRYLIKTRGQQVTLSCSPISGHRSVSWYQQTPGQGLQFLFEYFSETQRNKGNFPGRFSGRQFSNSRSEMNVSTLELGDSALYLCATQVENQETQYFGPGTRLLVL.

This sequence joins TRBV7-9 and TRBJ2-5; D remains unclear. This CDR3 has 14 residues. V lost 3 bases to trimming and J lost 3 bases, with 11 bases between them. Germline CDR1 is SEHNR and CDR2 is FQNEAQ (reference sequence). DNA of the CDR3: TGTGCCAGCAGCTTTAGTGATAGAAAAGAGACCCAGTACTTC. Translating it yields CASSFSDRKETQYF.

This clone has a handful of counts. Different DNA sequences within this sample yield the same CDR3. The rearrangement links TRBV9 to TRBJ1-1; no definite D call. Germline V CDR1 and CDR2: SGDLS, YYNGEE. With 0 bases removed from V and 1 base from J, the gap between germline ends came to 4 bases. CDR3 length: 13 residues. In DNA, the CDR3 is TGTGCCAGCAGCGTAGGGGCGAACACTGAAGCTTTCTTT. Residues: CASSVGANTEAFF.

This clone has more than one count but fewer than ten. The DNA of the CDR3 is TGTGCCAGCAGGCAGGATAATTCACCCCTCCACTTT. It encodes CASRQDNSPLHF. The chain links TRBV6-5 to TRBJ1-6, with D hard to call. Trimming left V 6 bases short and J 5 bases short, with 5 bases between. In germline, CDR1 is MNHEY, CDR2 SVGAGI. The CDR3 contains 12 residues.

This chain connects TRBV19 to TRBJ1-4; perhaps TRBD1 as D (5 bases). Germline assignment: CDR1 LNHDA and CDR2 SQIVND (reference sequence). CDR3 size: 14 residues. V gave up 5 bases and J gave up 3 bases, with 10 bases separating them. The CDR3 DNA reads TGTGCCAGTAGTTACGGGGGGGCTAATGAAAAACTGTTTTTT. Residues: CASSYGGANEKLFF.

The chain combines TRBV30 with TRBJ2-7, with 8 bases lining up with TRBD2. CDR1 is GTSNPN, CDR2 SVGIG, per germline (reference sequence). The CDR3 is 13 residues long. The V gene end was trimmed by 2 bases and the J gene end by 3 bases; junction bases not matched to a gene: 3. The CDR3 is CAWSSSGLYEQYF. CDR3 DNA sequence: TGTGCCTGGAGTTCTAGCGGGCTCTACGAGCAGTACTTC. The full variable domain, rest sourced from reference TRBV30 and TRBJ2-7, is SQTIHQWPATLVQPVGSPLSLECTVEGTSNPNLYWYRQAAGRGLQLLFYSVGIGQISSEVPQNLSASRPQDRQFILSSKKLLLSDSGFYLCAWSSSGLYEQYFGPGTRLTVT.

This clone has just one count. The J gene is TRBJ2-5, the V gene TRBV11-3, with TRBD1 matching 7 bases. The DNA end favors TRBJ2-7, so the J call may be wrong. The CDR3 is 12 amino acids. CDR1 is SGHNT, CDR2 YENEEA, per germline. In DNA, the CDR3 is TGTGCCACCTCGACAGGGTTCTACGAGCAGTACTTC. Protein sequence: CATSTGFYEQYF.

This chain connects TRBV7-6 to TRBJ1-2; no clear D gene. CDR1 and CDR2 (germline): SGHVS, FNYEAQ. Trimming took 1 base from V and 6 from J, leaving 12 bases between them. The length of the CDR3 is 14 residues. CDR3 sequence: CASSLGIGENGYTF. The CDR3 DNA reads TGTGCCAGCAGCTTAGGTATAGGAGAGAATGGCTACACCTTC.

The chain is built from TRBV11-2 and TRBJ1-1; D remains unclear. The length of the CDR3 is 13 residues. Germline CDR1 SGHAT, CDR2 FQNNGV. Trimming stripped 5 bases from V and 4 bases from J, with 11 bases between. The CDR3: CASSEARGTEAFF. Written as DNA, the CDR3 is TGTGCCAGCAGCGAGGCTCGGGGCACTGAAGCTTTCTTT.

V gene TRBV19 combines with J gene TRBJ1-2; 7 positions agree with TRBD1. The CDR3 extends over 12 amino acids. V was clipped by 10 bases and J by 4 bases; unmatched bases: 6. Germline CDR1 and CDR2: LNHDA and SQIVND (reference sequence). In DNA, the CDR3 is TGTGCCACCCAGGGACAGTTCTATGGCTACACCTTC. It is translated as CATQGQFYGYTF.

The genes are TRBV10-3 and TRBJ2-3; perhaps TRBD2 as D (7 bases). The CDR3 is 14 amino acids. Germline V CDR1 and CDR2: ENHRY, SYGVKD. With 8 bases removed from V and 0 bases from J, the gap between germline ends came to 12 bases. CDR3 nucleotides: TGTGCCATCCGGGGGGCTTTTAGCACAGATACGCAGTATTTT. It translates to CAIRGAFSTDTQYF.

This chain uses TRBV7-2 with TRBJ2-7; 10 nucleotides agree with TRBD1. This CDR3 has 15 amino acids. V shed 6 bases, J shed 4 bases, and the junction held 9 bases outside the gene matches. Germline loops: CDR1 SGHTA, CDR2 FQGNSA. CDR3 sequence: CASRPASGQGYEQYF. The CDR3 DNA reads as TGTGCCAGCAGGCCAGCGTCGGGACAGGGGTACGAGCAGTACTTC.

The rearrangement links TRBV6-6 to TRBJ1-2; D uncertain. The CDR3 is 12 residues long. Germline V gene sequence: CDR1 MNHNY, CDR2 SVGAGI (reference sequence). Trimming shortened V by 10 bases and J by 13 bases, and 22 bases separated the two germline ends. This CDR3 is CATTFVGGRPTF. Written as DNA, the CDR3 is TGTGCCACCACCTTCGTCGGAGGGCGCCCCACCTTC.

CDR3 in amino acids: CASSRGGSSYEQYF. In DNA form, the CDR3 reads TGCGCCAGCAGCCGGGGAGGGAGCTCCTACGAGCAGTACTTC. The chain recombines TRBV5-1 with TRBJ2-7, with 7 nucleotides matching TRBD2. Per the germline V gene, CDR1 is SGHRS and CDR2 is YFSETQ. This CDR3 region has 14 residues. Germline trimming cut 4 bases from V and 0 bases from J; bases unmatched to any gene: 4.

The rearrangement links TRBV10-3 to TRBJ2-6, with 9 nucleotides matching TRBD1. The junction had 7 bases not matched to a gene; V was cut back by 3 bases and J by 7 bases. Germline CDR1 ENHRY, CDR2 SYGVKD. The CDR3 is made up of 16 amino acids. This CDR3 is CAISDVPGQGANVLTF. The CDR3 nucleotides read TGTGCCATCAGTGACGTACCGGGACAGGGTGCCAACGTCCTGACTTTC.

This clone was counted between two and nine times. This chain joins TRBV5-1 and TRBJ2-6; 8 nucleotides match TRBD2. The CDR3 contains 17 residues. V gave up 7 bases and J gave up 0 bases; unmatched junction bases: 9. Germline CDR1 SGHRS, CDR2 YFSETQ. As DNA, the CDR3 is TGCGCCAGCGGGCCCGGGGGGGCCAACTCTGGGGCCAACGTCCTGACTTTC. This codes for CASGPGGANSGANVLTF.

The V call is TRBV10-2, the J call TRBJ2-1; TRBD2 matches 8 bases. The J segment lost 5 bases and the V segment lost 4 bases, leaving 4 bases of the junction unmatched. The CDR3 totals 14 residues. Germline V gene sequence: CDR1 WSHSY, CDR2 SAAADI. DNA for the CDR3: TGCGCCAGCAGTGCCGTAGCGGGGAACAATGAGCAGTTCTTC. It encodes CASSAVAGNNEQFF.

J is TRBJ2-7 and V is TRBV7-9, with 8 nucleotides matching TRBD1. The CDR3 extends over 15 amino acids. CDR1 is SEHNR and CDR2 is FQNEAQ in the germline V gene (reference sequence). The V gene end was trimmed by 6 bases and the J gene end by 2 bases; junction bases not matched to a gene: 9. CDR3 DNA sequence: TGTGCCAGCAGTCGTGGACAGGGACGGACCTACGAGCAGTACTTC. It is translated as CASSRGQGRTYEQYF.